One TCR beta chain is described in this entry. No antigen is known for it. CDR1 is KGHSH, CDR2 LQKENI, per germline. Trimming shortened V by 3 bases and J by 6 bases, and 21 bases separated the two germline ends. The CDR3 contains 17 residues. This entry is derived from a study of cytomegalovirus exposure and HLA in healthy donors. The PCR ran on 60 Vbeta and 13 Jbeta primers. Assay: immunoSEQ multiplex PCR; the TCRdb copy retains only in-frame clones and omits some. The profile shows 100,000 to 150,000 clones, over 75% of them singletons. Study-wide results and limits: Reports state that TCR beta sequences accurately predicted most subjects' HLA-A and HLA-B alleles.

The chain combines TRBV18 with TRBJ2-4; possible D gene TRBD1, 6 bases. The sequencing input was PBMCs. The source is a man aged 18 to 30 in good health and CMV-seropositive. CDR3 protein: CASSPLQGRDVGNIQYF. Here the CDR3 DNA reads TGTGCCAGCTCACCTTTGCAGGGGCGCGATGTGGGAAACATTCAGTACTTC.